These T cell receptor beta chains were read from a single sample in a study of blood T cell repertoires in COVID-19. Some clones are missing from TCRdb's copy, which holds only in-frame ones; the method was immunoSEQ multiplex PCR. The sample includes around 110,000 clones, approximately 90% seen only once; the top ten take under 2%. The sequenced material came from peripheral blood. The receptors originated from a human donor with active COVID-19. The donor label of this sample is uncertain. The CDR3 runs from the conserved cysteine through the conserved F or W. Fields, in order: V gene, D gene, J gene, clone size, CDR3 protein, CDR3 DNA. A D gene is named only where the DNA matches it firmly. The size of a clone is reported for some rows only, either as once, few or many, or as a class for expanded clones.

v_gene: TRBV10-3
d_gene: NA
j_gene: TRBJ2-3
abundance: NA
CDR3aa: CAISKGLSTDTQYF
CDR3nt: TGTGCCATCAGCAAGGGACTCTCCACAGATACGCAGTATTTT

v_gene: TRBV2
d_gene: NA
j_gene: TRBJ2-3
abundance: NA
CDR3aa: CASSLGTSTDTQYF
CDR3nt: TGTGCCAGCAGTCTAGGGACTAGCACAGATACGCAGTATTTT

v_gene: TRBV28
d_gene: NA
j_gene: TRBJ1-2
abundance: NA
CDR3aa: CASSPQRGPGGYTF
CDR3nt: TGTGCCAGCAGCCCCCAGCGGGGGCCGGGAGGCTACACCTTC

v_gene: TRBV2
d_gene: NA
j_gene: TRBJ1-2
abundance: NA
CDR3aa: CASSEERSYGYTF
CDR3nt: TGTGCCAGCAGTGAAGAGAGGAGCTATGGCTACACCTTC

v_gene: TRBV13
d_gene: NA
j_gene: TRBJ2-4
abundance: NA
CDR3aa: CASSLRTTEIQYF
CDR3nt: TGTGCCAGCAGCTTAAGAACTACTGAGATTCAGTACTTC

v_gene: TRBV5-1
d_gene: NA
j_gene: TRBJ1-2
abundance: NA
CDR3aa: CASSLAGTSNYGYTF
CDR3nt: TGCGCCAGCAGCTTGGCGGGGACATCTAACTATGGCTACACCTTC

v_gene: TRBV5-5
d_gene: NA
j_gene: TRBJ2-2
abundance: NA
CDR3aa: CASSLDGSTGELFF
CDR3nt: TGTGCCAGCAGCTTGGACGGTAGCACCGGGGAGCTGTTTTTT

v_gene: TRBV7-6
d_gene: NA
j_gene: TRBJ2-3
abundance: NA
CDR3aa: CASSLVSRAGTDTQYF
CDR3nt: TGTGCCAGCAGCTTAGTCTCCAGGGCTGGCACAGATACGCAGTATTTT

v_gene: TRBV7-2
d_gene: NA
j_gene: TRBJ2-7
abundance: once
CDR3aa: CASSFPVRTYEQYF
CDR3nt: TGTGCCAGCAGCTTCCCCGTGCGGACCTACGAGCAGTACTTC

v_gene: TRBV11-2
d_gene: TRBD1
j_gene: TRBJ2-5
abundance: NA
CDR3aa: CASSFYRGQETQYF
CDR3nt: TGTGCCAGCAGCTTCTACAGGGGACAAGAGACCCAGTACTTC

v_gene: TRBV23-1
d_gene: TRBD1
j_gene: TRBJ1-2
abundance: NA
CDR3aa: CASSHQGEHGYTF
CDR3nt: TGCGCCAGCAGTCACCAGGGGGAACATGGCTACACCTTC

v_gene: TRBV6-1
d_gene: NA
j_gene: TRBJ2-7
abundance: NA
CDR3aa: CASSVALQVVMVPYEQYF
CDR3nt: TGTGCCAGCAGTGTAGCGTTGCAGGTCGTTATGGTGCCCTACGAGCAGTACTTC

v_gene: TRBV19
d_gene: TRBD2
j_gene: TRBJ2-1
abundance: NA
CDR3aa: CASTLRGARTSVNEQFF
CDR3nt: TGTGCCAGTACCCTTCGGGGGGCTCGGACTAGCGTGAATGAGCAGTTCTTC

v_gene: TRBV5-6
d_gene: TRBD1
j_gene: TRBJ2-7
abundance: NA
CDR3aa: CASSLVTGGPYEQYF
CDR3nt: TGTGCCAGCAGCTTGGTGACAGGGGGACCCTACGAGCAGTACTTC

v_gene: TRBV19
d_gene: TRBD1
j_gene: TRBJ1-5
abundance: few
CDR3aa: CASILTGVSNQPQHF
CDR3nt: TGTGCCAGTATCTTAACAGGGGTCAGCAATCAGCCCCAGCATTTT

v_gene: TRBV6-6
d_gene: NA
j_gene: TRBJ2-5
abundance: NA
CDR3aa: CASTKFNQETQYF
CDR3nt: TGTGCCAGCACCAAATTCAACCAAGAGACCCAGTACTTC

v_gene: TRBV7-2
d_gene: NA
j_gene: TRBJ1-3
abundance: NA
CDR3aa: CASSSLTLGNTIYF
CDR3nt: TGTGCCAGCAGCTCCCTGACACTTGGAAACACCATATATTTT

v_gene: TRBV7-6
d_gene: NA
j_gene: TRBJ2-3
abundance: NA
CDR3aa: CASSLEGSTSTDTQYF
CDR3nt: TGTGCCAGCAGCCTAGAGGGGTCTACTAGCACAGATACGCAGTATTTT

v_gene: TRBV28
d_gene: TRBD2
j_gene: TRBJ2-7
abundance: NA
CDR3aa: CASSTTSGSYEQYF
CDR3nt: TGTGCCAGCAGTACAACTAGCGGTTCCTACGAGCAGTACTTC

v_gene: TRBV28
d_gene: TRBD2
j_gene: TRBJ2-5
abundance: NA
CDR3aa: CASSPPTSGGSQETQYF
CDR3nt: TGTGCCAGCAGTCCACCGACTAGCGGGGGGTCCCAAGAGACCCAGTACTTC

v_gene: TRBV7-2
d_gene: NA
j_gene: TRBJ1-6
abundance: NA
CDR3aa: CASSLFQGFGNSPLHF
CDR3nt: TGTGCCAGCAGCTTATTCCAGGGTTTTGGTAATTCACCCCTCCACTTT

v_gene: TRBV19
d_gene: NA
j_gene: TRBJ1-1
abundance: NA
CDR3aa: CASSLGGNTEAFF
CDR3nt: TGTGCCAGTAGTCTGGGGGGGAACACTGAAGCTTTCTTT

v_gene: TRBV11-3
d_gene: NA
j_gene: TRBJ1-1
abundance: NA
CDR3aa: CASSLRGVDTEAFF
CDR3nt: TGTGCCAGCAGCCTGCGGGGCGTCGACACTGAAGCTTTCTTT

v_gene: TRBV7-8
d_gene: NA
j_gene: TRBJ2-3
abundance: NA
CDR3aa: CASSPTTGYRHTQYF
CDR3nt: TGTGCCAGCAGCCCCACCACAGGCTATCGGCATACGCAGTATTTT

v_gene: TRBV29-1
d_gene: NA
j_gene: TRBJ2-7
abundance: NA
CDR3aa: CSVATGDYEQYF
CDR3nt: TGCAGCGTGGCGACGGGGGACTACGAGCAGTACTTC

v_gene: TRBV5-1
d_gene: NA
j_gene: TRBJ2-3
abundance: NA
CDR3aa: CASSPGGDSGGSTDTQYF
CDR3nt: TGCGCCAGCAGCCCCGGGGGGGACAGCGGGGGTAGCACAGATACGCAGTATTTT

v_gene: TRBV5-6
d_gene: NA
j_gene: TRBJ2-4
abundance: NA
CDR3aa: CASSFMSADIQYF
CDR3nt: TGTGCCAGCAGCTTTATGTCGGCGGACATTCAGTACTTC

v_gene: TRBV28
d_gene: NA
j_gene: TRBJ2-3
abundance: NA
CDR3aa: CASVAGSTDTQYF
CDR3nt: TGTGCCAGCGTTGCGGGAAGCACAGATACGCAGTATTTT

v_gene: TRBV28
d_gene: NA
j_gene: TRBJ1-4
abundance: NA
CDR3aa: CASRHHGGNEKLFF
CDR3nt: TGTGCCAGCAGGCACCACGGGGGGAATGAAAAACTGTTTTTT

v_gene: TRBV10-3
d_gene: TRBD1
j_gene: TRBJ1-5
abundance: NA
CDR3aa: CAIRGTDINQPQHF
CDR3nt: TGTGCCATCAGAGGGACAGATATAAATCAGCCCCAGCATTTT